The 12 T cell receptor beta chains below were found in one sample sequenced in a study of blood T cells in healthy people across ages. Next came a second PCR, run for about 7 to 11 cycles, which used a sample-barcoded 5' primer along with a J-beta primer mix. TCRdb re-called the 5' RACE reads through MiXCR, storing one row per CDR3 protein. This sample has about 1.4 million distinct CDR3 sequences, with almost 60% found just once. Sequenced sample: blood. The receptors shown here come from a man between 18 and 29 years old in good health.

This clonotype was counted between two and nine times. This chain joins TRBV20-1 and TRBJ2-1, with 7 bases identical to TRBD2. CDR1 DFQATT and CDR2 SNEGSKA come from the germline V gene (reference sequence). The CDR3 spans 15 residues. V lost 6 bases, J lost 6 bases, and 14 bases stayed unmatched. The CDR3, as DNA: TGCAGTGCCAACGGGGGGACTCTGGGATCCAATGAGCAGTTCTTC. As protein: CSANGGTLGSNEQFF.

A few counts support this clonotype. The chain is built from TRBV5-5 and TRBJ1-5, with no clear D. The CDR3 extends over 15 amino acids. Trimming took 0 bases from V and 0 from J, leaving 7 bases between them. Per the germline V gene, CDR1 is SGHKS and CDR2 is YYEKEE (reference sequence). CDR3 sequence: CASSLGQVSNQPQHF. The DNA of the CDR3 is TGTGCCAGCAGCTTGGGCCAGGTTAGCAATCAGCCCCAGCATTTT.

The J gene is TRBJ2-7, the V gene TRBV27; 8 nucleotides align to TRBD1. The germline CDR1 and CDR2 sequences are MNHEY and SMNVEV (reference sequence). The CDR3 consists of 17 residues. J gave up 3 bases and V 5 bases, and 15 bases lay outside the gene matches. The CDR3 region is CASSPRPSWTGSYEQYF. CDR3 nucleotides: TGTGCCAGCAGTCCCCGCCCTTCCTGGACAGGGAGCTACGAGCAGTACTTC.

This chain links TRBV27 with TRBJ2-7; possible D gene TRBD1, 6 bases. V lost 4 bases to trimming and J lost 2 bases, with 12 bases between them. Germline loops: CDR1 MNHEY, CDR2 SMNVEV (reference sequence). The CDR3 consists of 14 residues. The CDR3 region is CASSYNDRTYEQYF. CDR3 bases: TGTGCCAGCAGTTACAATGACAGGACCTACGAGCAGTACTTC.

This sequence joins TRBV12-3 or TRBV12-4 and TRBJ2-3, with D tentatively TRBD2 (5 bases). The V end lost 3 bases, the J end lost 3 bases, and 10 bases lay between the germline ends. This CDR3 is built from 14 residues. The CDR3 region is CASSLASKTDTQYF. For the CDR3, the DNA is TGTGCCAGCAGTTTGGCTAGCAAGACAGATACGCAGTATTTT.

This chain uses TRBV4-1 with TRBJ2-1, with a weak D call TRBD1 (5 bases). CDR1 and CDR2 from the germline V gene are MGHRA and YSYEKL. CDR3 size: 16 residues. The V and J ends lost 4 bases and 3 bases respectively, with 16 bases between them. CDR3 sequence reads: CASSRRDSRYYNEQFF. Written as DNA, the CDR3 is TGCGCCAGCAGCCGGAGAGACAGCAGGTACTACAATGAGCAGTTCTTC.

This chain uses TRBV5-5 with TRBJ2-7, with 8 bases lining up with TRBD2. Germline lookup yields CDR1 SGHKS and CDR2 YYEKEE (reference sequence). The CDR3 sequence is 14 residues long. The ends lost 7 bases at V and 0 bases at J; junction bases unmatched: 6. The CDR3 is CASCGLATSYEQYF. CDR3 DNA sequence: TGTGCCAGCTGCGGACTAGCAACCTCCTACGAGCAGTACTTC.

This chain uses TRBV29-1 with TRBJ2-4; 10 bases are shared with TRBD1. The DNA end is more similar to TRBJ2-7, so the J call may be wrong. The germline V gene encodes CDR1 SQVTM and CDR2 ANQGSEA. This CDR3 is built from 14 residues. The CDR3 reads CSVRGTGDFYEQYF. The CDR3 nucleotides read TGCAGCGTGAGAGGGACAGGGGATTTCTACGAGCAGTACTTC.

This clonotype was seen only a few times. The CDR3 DNA reads as TGTGCCAGCAGTTACTGGGACAGGGGGAATAGCAATCAGCCCCAGCATTTT. It translates to CASSYWDRGNSNQPQHF. The chain recombines TRBV6-6 with TRBJ1-5, with 11 nucleotides matching TRBD1. The CDR3 is 17 residues long. Germline V CDR1 and CDR2: MNHNY, SVGAGI (reference sequence). V was clipped by 1 base and J by 0 bases; unmatched bases: 2.

This clonotype has just a few counts. The chain employs TRBV4-1 and TRBJ1-4; possibly TRBD1 for D (5 bases). Trimming took 0 bases from V and 5 from J, leaving 16 bases between them. Germline CDR1 reads MGHRA; CDR2 reads YSYEKL. This CDR3 is 17 amino acids long. The CDR3 DNA reads TGCGCCAGCAGCCAAGATCACGCGCAGGGCGTAAATGAAAAACTGTTTTTT. It specifies CASSQDHAQGVNEKLFF.

The genes are TRBV7-9 and TRBJ1-1, with TRBD1 matching 8 bases. V lost 3 bases to trimming and J lost 7 bases; unmatched junction nucleotides: 4. The CDR3 has 13 residues. CDR1 SEHNR and CDR2 FQNEAQ come from the germline V gene (reference sequence). The CDR3 loop reads CASSLDRDGEAFF. DNA for the CDR3: TGTGCCAGCAGCTTGGACAGGGACGGTGAAGCTTTCTTT.

This clonotype was seen just once. J is TRBJ1-1 and V is TRBV7-2; D possibly corresponds to TRBD1 (6 bases). The CDR3 is 15 residues long. Germline CDR1 and CDR2: SGHTA and FQGNSA. Between the trimmed V and J ends, which lost 4 bases and 5 bases, there was a span of 17 bases. The CDR3 is CASSWVPGASTEAFF. The CDR3 bases are TGTGCCAGCAGCTGGGTCCCAGGGGCGAGTACTGAAGCTTTCTTT. The variable domain in full, completed from reference TRBV7-2 and TRBJ1-1, reads GAGVSQSPSNKVTEKGKDVELRCDPISGHTALYWYRQSLGQGLEFLIYFQGNSAPDKSGLPSDRFSAERTGGSVSTLTIQRTQQEDSAVYLCASSWVPGASTEAFFGQGTRLTVV.